These 6 T cell receptor beta chains were all obtained from the same sample, sequenced in a study of T cell repertoires in cytomegalovirus infection. The antigens of these receptors remain unknown. TCRdb analysed the reads with MiXCR anew, one entry per CDR3 protein. This table holds approximately 1,000,000 distinct CDR3 sequences, about 33% found once. The starting material was cultured CD8+ T cells from PBMCs, obtained from culture after CMV antigen stimulation. Every receptor here comes from a human donor in good health (CMV status not recorded). Some clones in this sample may be carry-over from other donors' samples.

The chain links TRBV6-8 to TRBJ2-2; D is undetermined. Germline V gives CDR1 MNHGY, CDR2 SAAAGT. This CDR3 spans 15 amino acids. Trimming took off 6 bases at V and 3 bases at J, with 14 bases between the two ends. CDR3 loop: CASSWTPMDTGELFF. CDR3 sequence (DNA): TGTGCCAGCAGCTGGACCCCCATGGACACCGGGGAGCTGTTTTTT.

This clonotype was recorded at least ten times. The rearrangement links TRBV7-8 to TRBJ2-3; 16 bases are shared with TRBD2. The V gene's germline CDR1 is SGHVS and CDR2 FQNEAQ. The CDR3 has 18 residues. Unmatched junction bases numbered 7, after V lost 5 bases and J lost 2 bases. This CDR3 reads CASSRGLAGGDTTDTQYF. The CDR3 nucleotides read TGTGCCAGCAGCCGGGGACTAGCGGGGGGGGACACCACAGATACGCAGTATTTT.

The chain links TRBV5-5 to TRBJ1-6, with D perhaps matching TRBD1 (5 bases). V was trimmed by 0 bases and J by 7 bases, leaving 11 bases between them. CDR3 size: 15 residues. The germline gives CDR1 SGHKS, CDR2 YYEKEE (reference sequence). CDR3: CASSLEGLANSPLHF. In DNA, the CDR3 is TGTGCCAGCAGCTTGGAGGGGTTGGCCAATTCACCCCTCCACTTT.

The chain links TRBV7-9 to TRBJ1-4; TRBD1 agrees at 9 bases. Germline V lookup: CDR1 SEHNR, CDR2 FQNEAQ (reference sequence). The trim removed 5 bases at V and 7 bases at J, leaving 8 bases unmatched. This CDR3 is 15 amino acids long. DNA of the CDR3: TGTGCCAGCAGCCGGACAGGGGTTACCGGTGAAAAACTGTTTTTT. Its protein is CASSRTGVTGEKLFF. Variable domain in full (rest from reference TRBV7-9 and TRBJ1-4): DTGVSQNPRHKITKRGQNVTFRCDPISEHNRLYWYRQTLGQGPEFLTYFQNEAQLEKSRLLSDRFSAERPKGSFSTLEIQRTEQGDSAMYLCASSRTGVTGEKLFFGSGTQLSVL.

This clonotype was observed a few times. This chain uses TRBV6-1 with TRBJ1-1; 7 bases fit TRBD1. Losses at the gene ends were 8 bases for V and 3 bases for J; bases not matched to a gene: 12. The length of the CDR3 is 15 residues. CDR1 and CDR2 (germline): MNHNS, SASEGT. The CDR3 bases are TGTGCCAGCCGTAGTGTGAGACAGGGTTACACTGAAGCTTTCTTT. Protein product: CASRSVRQGYTEAFF.

This clonotype came up a few times. V usage is TRBV7-6 and J usage is TRBJ2-7, with D perhaps matching TRBD1 (6 bases). Between the trimmed V and J ends, which lost 0 bases and 5 bases, there was a span of 23 bases. The CDR3 spans 18 residues. In germline, CDR1 is SGHVS, CDR2 FNYEAQ. DNA of the CDR3: TGTGCCAGCAGCTTAGCGTGGGTCGCCGGGCAGGGGTCCCACGAGCAGTACTTC. This translates into CASSLAWVAGQGSHEQYF. Using reference TRBV7-6 and TRBJ2-7 for the parts outside the CDR3, the full variable domain is GAGVSQSPRYKVTKRGQDVALRCDPISGHVSLYWYRQALGQGPEFLTYFNYEAQQDKSGLPNDRFSAERPEGSISTLTIQRTEQRDSAMYRCASSLAWVAGQGSHEQYFGPGTRLTVT.